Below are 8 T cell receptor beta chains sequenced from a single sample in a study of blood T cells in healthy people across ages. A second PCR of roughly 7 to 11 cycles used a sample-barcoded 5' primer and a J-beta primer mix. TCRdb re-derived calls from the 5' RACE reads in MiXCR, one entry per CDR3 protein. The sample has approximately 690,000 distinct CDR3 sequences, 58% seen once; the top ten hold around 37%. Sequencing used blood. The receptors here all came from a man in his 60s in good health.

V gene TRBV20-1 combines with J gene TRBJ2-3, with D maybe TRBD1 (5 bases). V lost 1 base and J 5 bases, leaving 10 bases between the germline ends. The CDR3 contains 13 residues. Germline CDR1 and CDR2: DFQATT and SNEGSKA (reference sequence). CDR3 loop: CSARAGGQDTQYF. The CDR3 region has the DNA TGCAGTGCTAGAGCTGGCGGACAAGATACGCAGTATTTT.

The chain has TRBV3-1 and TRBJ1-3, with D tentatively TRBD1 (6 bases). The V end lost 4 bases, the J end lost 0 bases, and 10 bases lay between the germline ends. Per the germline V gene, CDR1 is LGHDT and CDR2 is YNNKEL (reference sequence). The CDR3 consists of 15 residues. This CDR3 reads CASSPDSRSGNTIYF. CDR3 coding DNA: TGTGCCAGCAGCCCGGACAGCCGCTCTGGAAACACCATATATTTT.

For the CDR3, the DNA is TGCAGTGCTAGTCGCCCTAGCGGGGGAGAGGAGACCCAGTACTTC. Its protein is CSASRPSGGEETQYF. This sequence joins TRBV20-1 and TRBJ2-7; 10 nucleotides align to TRBD2. Judging by the DNA end, TRBJ2-5 fits better; the J call may be wrong. Per the germline V gene, CDR1 is DFQATT and CDR2 is SNEGSKA (reference sequence). This CDR3 has 15 residues.

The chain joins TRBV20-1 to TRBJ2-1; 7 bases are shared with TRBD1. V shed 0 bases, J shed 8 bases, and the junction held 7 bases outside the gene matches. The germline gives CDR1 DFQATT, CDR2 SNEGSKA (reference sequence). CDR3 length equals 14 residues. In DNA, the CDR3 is TGCAGTGCTAGAGATGGGACAGACCACCATGAGCAGTTCTTC. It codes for CSARDGTDHHEQFF.

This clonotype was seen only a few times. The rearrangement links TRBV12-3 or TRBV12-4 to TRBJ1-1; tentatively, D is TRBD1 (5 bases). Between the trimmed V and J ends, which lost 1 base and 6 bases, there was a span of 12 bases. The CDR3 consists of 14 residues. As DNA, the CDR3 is TGTGCCAGCAGTTTAGAACGGAGGGGCGCTGAAGCTTTCTTT. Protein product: CASSLERRGAEAFF.

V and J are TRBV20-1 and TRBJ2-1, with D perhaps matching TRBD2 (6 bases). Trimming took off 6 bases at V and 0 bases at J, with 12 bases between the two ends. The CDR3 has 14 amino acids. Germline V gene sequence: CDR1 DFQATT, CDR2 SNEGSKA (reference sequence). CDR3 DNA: TGCAGTGCCGGACTACCCTTCTCCTACAATGAGCAGTTCTTC. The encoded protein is CSAGLPFSYNEQFF.

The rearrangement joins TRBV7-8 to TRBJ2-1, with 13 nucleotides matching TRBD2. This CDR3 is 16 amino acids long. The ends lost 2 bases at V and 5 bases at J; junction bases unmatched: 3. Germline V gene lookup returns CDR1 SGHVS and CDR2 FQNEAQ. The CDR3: CASSLQGLAGDNEQFF. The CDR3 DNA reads TGTGCCAGCAGCTTACAAGGACTAGCGGGGGACAATGAGCAGTTCTTC. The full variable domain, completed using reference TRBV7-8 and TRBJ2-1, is GAGVSQSPRYKVAKRGQDVALRCDPISGHVSLFWYQQALGQGPEFLTYFQNEAQLDKSGLPSDRFFAERPEGSVSTLKIQRTQQEDSAVYLCASSLQGLAGDNEQFFGPGTRLTVL.

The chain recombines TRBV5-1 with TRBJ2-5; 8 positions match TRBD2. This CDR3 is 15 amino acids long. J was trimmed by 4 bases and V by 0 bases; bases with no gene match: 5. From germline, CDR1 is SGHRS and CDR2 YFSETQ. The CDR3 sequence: CASSLASSGGETQYF. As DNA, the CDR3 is TGCGCCAGCAGCTTGGCCTCCAGCGGGGGAGAGACCCAGTACTTC.